Listed here are 18 T cell receptor beta chains from one sample, sequenced in a study of T cell responses to AZD1222 COVID-19 vaccine. Sequencing used immunoSEQ multiplex PCR; TCRdb keeps in-frame clones, though not all of them. This sample has tens of thousands of clones, with less than 90% found just once. The starting material was peripheral blood, obtained on day 0 of AZD1222 vaccination. These receptors were collected from an adult in good health.

The V and J genes are TRBV6-1 and TRBJ1-5, with D unclear. V was pared by 1 base and J by 6 bases, with 7 bases between. The CDR3 runs 13 residues. Germline-derived CDR1 and CDR2 are MNHNS and SASEGT. This chain's CDR3 is CASSEGTGQPQHF. CDR3 DNA: TGTGCCAGCAGTGAAGGGACGGGTCAGCCCCAGCATTTT.

This chain uses TRBV9 with TRBJ2-7, with 7 bases identical to TRBD1. The length of the CDR3 is 16 residues. Germline CDR1 reads SGDLS; CDR2 reads YYNGEE. V was pared by 3 bases and J by 0 bases, with 9 bases of the junction left unmatched. As DNA, the CDR3 is TGTGCCAGCAGCGGCATTGACAGGGCTAGCTCCTACGAGCAGTACTTC. Its translation: CASSGIDRASSYEQYF. Full variable domain (outside the CDR3, taken from reference TRBV9 and TRBJ2-7): DSGVTQTPKHLITATGQRVTLRCSPRSGDLSVYWYQQSLDQGLQFLIQYYNGEERAKGNILERFSAQQFPDLHSELNLSSLELGDSALYFCASSGIDRASSYEQYFGPGTRLTVT.

V is TRBV6-6 and J is TRBJ1-1, with 10 bases identical to TRBD1. The CDR3 has 16 residues. Germline CDR1 reads MNHNY; CDR2 reads SVGAGI (reference sequence). Unmatched junction bases numbered 8, after V lost 2 bases and J lost 5 bases. The CDR3 loop reads CASSYPGQGRGTEAFF. In DNA form, the CDR3 reads TGTGCCAGCAGTTACCCGGGACAGGGGAGAGGGACTGAAGCTTTCTTT.

This rearrangement joins TRBV19 to TRBJ1-1; D is uncertain. The CDR3 covers 16 residues. Germline V gives CDR1 LNHDA, CDR2 SQIVND (reference sequence). The CDR3 reads CAVRVILGRVNTEAFF. The CDR3 nucleotides are TGTGCGGTTAGGGTAATACTCGGACGGGTCAACACTGAAGCTTTCTTT.

The chain carries TRBV27 and TRBJ1-6; the D is unclear. The CDR3 has 13 residues. Trimming left V 8 bases short and J 8 bases short, with 13 bases between. CDR1 is MNHEY, CDR2 SMNVEV, per germline (reference sequence). In DNA form, the CDR3 reads TGTGCCAGCTCCTTCCTGGGTGATTCACCCCTCCACTTT. Residues: CASSFLGDSPLHF.

The chain uses TRBV7-2 and TRBJ1-3; D uncertain. This CDR3 has 16 residues. CDR1 and CDR2 from the germline V gene are SGHTA and FQGNSA. V was cut by 3 bases and J by 0 bases, with 12 bases left in between. The CDR3 sequence is CASSFPRTTSGNTIYF. DNA of the CDR3: TGTGCCAGCAGCTTCCCCAGGACGACCTCTGGAAACACCATATATTTT.

This clone has only one observation. V and J are TRBV7-8 and TRBJ2-1; 7 bases are a match to TRBD1. The CDR3 runs 16 residues. V trimming: 5 bases; J trimming: 1 base; junction bases outside the gene matches: 8. Germline V gene sequence: CDR1 SGHVS, CDR2 FQNEAQ. CDR3 in amino acids: CASSAQGRSSYNEQFF. The DNA for the CDR3 is TGTGCCAGCAGCGCACAGGGGCGATCTTCCTACAATGAGCAGTTCTTC.

V and J are TRBV3-1 (or the pseudogene TRBV3-2) and TRBJ2-7; 10 bases map to TRBD1. V shed 9 bases and J 2 bases; nucleotides not matched to a gene: 4. CDR3 size: 13 residues. Germline CDR1 LGHDT, CDR2 YNNKEL (reference sequence). Here the CDR3 DNA reads TGTGCCAGTCGGGGACAGGGGCCCTACGAGCAGTACTTC. It codes for CASRGQGPYEQYF.

The rearrangement links TRBV7-3 to TRBJ2-3, with D perhaps matching TRBD2 (6 bases). Trimming shortened V by 5 bases and J by 4 bases, and 13 bases separated the two germline ends. CDR1 and CDR2 (germline): SGHTA, FQGTGA. CDR3 size: 14 residues. The CDR3 loop reads CASSPTRFADTQYF. The CDR3 DNA sequence: TGTGCCAGCAGCCCGACTAGATTTGCAGATACGCAGTATTTT.

This chain uses TRBV4-2 with TRBJ2-5, with a tentative D call TRBD2 (6 bases). V lost 2 bases to trimming and J lost 4 bases, with 11 bases between them. Germline-derived CDR1 and CDR2 are LGHNA and YNFKEQ. This CDR3 region has 14 residues. CDR3 sequence: CASSQKEGRETQYF. The CDR3, as DNA: TGTGCCAGCAGCCAAAAGGAGGGAAGAGAGACCCAGTACTTC.

The chain recombines TRBV6-5 with TRBJ2-7; the D gene is possibly TRBD1 (5 bases). V was cut by 3 bases and J by 2 bases, with 11 bases left in between. Germline V gene lookup returns CDR1 MNHEY and CDR2 SVGAGI. This CDR3 has 14 residues. The CDR3: CASSYRLGPYEQYF. Written as DNA, the CDR3 is TGTGCCAGCAGTTATCGTCTGGGGCCCTACGAGCAGTACTTC.

The rearrangement links TRBV19 to TRBJ2-1; 8 bases fit TRBD2. V was clipped by 5 bases and J by 2 bases; unmatched bases: 5. From germline, CDR1 is LNHDA and CDR2 SQIVND (reference sequence). CDR3 length: 15 amino acids. CDR3 nucleotides: TGTGCCAGTAGTTCCCATAGCGGGGCCTACAATGAGCAGTTCTTC. Translating it yields CASSSHSGAYNEQFF.

The chain is built from TRBV7-9 and TRBJ1-2; 7 bases match TRBD1. This CDR3 comprises 13 residues. V dropped 1 base and J dropped 8; count of bases not matched to a gene: 4. Germline V lookup: CDR1 SEHNR, CDR2 FQNEAQ (reference sequence). This CDR3 is CASSLDDRDGYTF. The CDR3 coding sequence is TGTGCCAGCAGCTTAGACGACAGGGACGGCTACACCTTC.

The CDR3 DNA is TGCGCCAGCAGCCAAGAGGATATCAGTGGGGACCTTAGCTGGGCTTCCACAGATACGCAGTATTTT. It specifies CASSQEDISGDLSWASTDTQYF. This rearrangement joins TRBV4-1 to TRBJ2-3; tentatively, D is TRBD1 or TRBD2 (5 bases each). V was pared by 0 bases and J by 2 bases, with 30 bases between. Germline V gene sequence: CDR1 MGHRA, CDR2 YSYEKL. This CDR3 has 22 amino acids.

The chain uses TRBV9 and TRBJ1-2; 9 bases line up with TRBD1. Germline CDR1 SGDLS, CDR2 YYNGEE. Trimming at V came to 5 bases and at J to 10 bases, leaving 3 bases not matched to a gene. This CDR3 has 11 residues. CDR3 loop: CASRGQGLYTF. The DNA for the CDR3 is TGTGCCAGCAGGGGACAGGGCCTCTACACCTTC.

The chain employs TRBV5-4 and TRBJ1-3, with 10 bases fitting TRBD1. This CDR3 contains 15 residues. Germline V lookup: CDR1 SGHNT, CDR2 YYREEE (reference sequence). J lost 4 bases, V lost 3 bases, and 4 bases had no gene match. Here the CDR3 DNA reads TGTGCCAGCAGCTCCGGGACAGGGGCAGGAAACACCATATATTTT. It translates to CASSSGTGAGNTIYF.

The V and J genes are TRBV25-1 and TRBJ1-1; no definite D call. V was trimmed by 2 bases and J by 1 base, leaving 5 bases between them. The germline V gene has CDR1 MGHDK and CDR2 SYGVNS. This CDR3 has 13 residues. The CDR3 DNA sequence: TGTGCCAGCAGTGAAAGGGCGAACACTGAAGCTTTCTTT. This gives the protein CASSERANTEAFF.

The gene calls are TRBV15 and TRBJ1-2; TRBD1 matches 7 bases. V lost 1 base, J lost 8 bases, and 10 bases stayed unmatched. The CDR3 extends over 15 amino acids. The germline gives CDR1 LNHNV, CDR2 YYDKDF (reference sequence). CDR3 residues: CATSRGGQFPLGYTF. The CDR3 nucleotides read TGTGCCACCAGCAGAGGGGGACAGTTCCCCTTGGGCTACACCTTC.